This entry is about one T cell receptor beta chain. Its specificity is not known. The data belong to a study of T cell responses to AZD1222 COVID-19 vaccine. General study points: Among AZD1222 vaccinees, only 6 or 7 were seropositive at baseline. White British people made up most donors, females outnumbered males, and clonal diversity was possibly underestimated.

Germline CDR1 KGHSH, CDR2 LQKENI. The CDR3 contains 13 residues. V was pared by 8 bases and J by 5 bases, with 12 bases between. Only in-frame clones appear in the TCRdb table, and some are missing; sequencing was by immunoSEQ multiplex PCR. The top ten hold around 8.6% of the sample, which has about 150,000 clones, 80% to 90% seen once. V and J are TRBV18 and TRBJ1-4; D uncertain. The sample here was peripheral blood, taken on day 0 of AZD1222 vaccination. This TCR came from an adult in good health. The CDR3 loop is CASLERGNEKLFF. Here the CDR3 DNA reads TGTGCCAGCCTCGAACGAGGGAATGAAAAACTGTTTTTT.